One and the same sample provided the 28 T cell receptor beta chains below, sequenced in a study of naive and memory T cell subsets. An equimolar mix of two oligonucleotides served as the beta constant-region primer for TRBC1 and TRBC2. Ligated cDNA was amplified by four rounds of PCR with nested alpha and beta constant-region primers and SP2. TCRdb fed the UMI-ligation and nested PCR reads into MiXCR, producing one record per CDR3 protein. Of about 23,000 distinct CDR3 sequences listed, roughly 10% are singletons. The sample consisted of central memory CD8+ T cells from blood. The receptors originated from a human donor in good health.

The V gene is TRBV7-9, the J gene TRBJ2-5; a possible D gene is TRBD2 (5 bases). The germline V gene has CDR1 SEHNR and CDR2 FQNEAQ (reference sequence). Trimming took off 1 base at V and 4 bases at J, with 10 bases between the two ends. The CDR3 sequence is 14 residues long. The CDR3 here is CASSLGTQRETQYF. CDR3 nucleotide sequence: TGTGCCAGCAGCTTAGGGACTCAACGAGAGACCCAGTACTTC.

This clonotype appeared many times. The chain combines TRBV7-6 with TRBJ2-1; 13 positions agree with TRBD2. The V gene end was trimmed by 6 bases and the J gene end by 7 bases; junction bases not matched to a gene: 6. The CDR3 contains 15 residues. Germline CDR1 is SGHVS and CDR2 is FNYEAQ. CDR3: CASRDTSGGANEQFF. The CDR3 DNA is TGTGCCAGCAGGGACACTAGCGGGGGGGCGAATGAGCAGTTCTTC. Filled out from reference TRBV7-6 and TRBJ2-1, the complete variable domain reads GAGVSQSPRYKVTKRGQDVALRCDPISGHVSLYWYRQALGQGPEFLTYFNYEAQQDKSGLPNDRFSAERPEGSISTLTIQRTEQRDSAMYRCASRDTSGGANEQFFGPGTRLTVL.

There are a few counts of this clonotype. This sequence joins TRBV28 and TRBJ2-2; possibly TRBD1 for D (6 bases). Trimming took 4 bases from V and 3 from J, leaving 12 bases between them. This CDR3 has 15 residues. CDR1 is MDHEN and CDR2 is SYDVKM in the germline V gene. The CDR3 sequence is CASSSGDTDTGELFF. In DNA, the CDR3 is TGTGCCAGCAGTTCCGGGGACACCGACACCGGGGAGCTGTTTTTT.

This clonotype was observed a handful of times. The chain links TRBV6-2 or TRBV6-3 to TRBJ1-1; a weak D match, TRBD1 (6 bases). The CDR3 is 13 residues long. CDR1 and CDR2 (germline): MNHEY, SVGEGT. V was pared by 2 bases and J by 5 bases, with 9 bases between. The CDR3 DNA follows: TGTGCCAGCAGTTACACAGGGAAGACTGAAGCTTTCTTT. Translation gives CASSYTGKTEAFF.

J is TRBJ2-7 and V is TRBV13; TRBD1 matches at 8 bases. The CDR3 is 14 amino acids. Germline assignment: CDR1 PRHDT and CDR2 FYEKMQ (reference sequence). After removal of 5 bases from V and 5 bases from J, the junction contained 8 bases not matched to a gene. CDR3 sequence: CASSLADRVDEQYF. The CDR3 nucleotides are TGTGCCAGCAGCCTGGCGGACAGGGTCGACGAGCAGTACTTC.

This clonotype was seen only a few times. J is TRBJ2-3 and V is TRBV11-2; 9 bases align to TRBD2. The CDR3 extends over 16 amino acids. The germline gives CDR1 SGHAT, CDR2 FQNNGV. V gave up 3 bases and J gave up 1 base; unmatched junction bases: 5. The CDR3 loop reads CASSFGRTSGTDTQYF. Written as DNA, the CDR3 is TGTGCCAGCAGCTTTGGGAGGACTAGCGGCACAGATACGCAGTATTTT.

J is TRBJ2-3 and V is TRBV6-5, with D possibly called TRBD1 or TRBD2 (5 bases each). Trimming shortened V by 7 bases and J by 2 bases, and 13 bases separated the two germline ends. CDR1 is MNHEY and CDR2 is SVGAGI in the germline V gene. The CDR3 loop spans 14 amino acids. CDR3 sequence: CASKTGTYTDTQYF. The CDR3 DNA reads TGTGCCAGCAAAACCGGGACCTACACAGATACGCAGTATTTT.

Ten or more counts support this clonotype. The rearrangement joins TRBV6-1 to TRBJ1-2; D remains ambiguous. V lost 2 bases and J 8 bases, leaving 9 bases between the germline ends. Germline V CDR1 and CDR2: MNHNS, SASEGT. CDR3 length: 12 residues. The chain's CDR3 is CASSENGGGYTF. For the CDR3, the DNA is TGTGCCAGCAGTGAAAATGGTGGAGGCTACACCTTC.

The sample holds a few counts of this clonotype. The rearrangement links TRBV6-5 to TRBJ2-1; D is possibly TRBD2 (5 bases). The CDR3 length is 14 residues. CDR1 is MNHEY and CDR2 is SVGAGI in the germline V gene. Deletions cut 2 bases from V and 2 bases from J, with 7 bases between. The CDR3 coding sequence is TGTGCCAGCAGTTACGACTATGCCTACAATGAGCAGTTCTTC. This encodes CASSYDYAYNEQFF.

In its sample, this clonotype is medium-sized (0.01 to 0.1%). The chain joins TRBV28 to TRBJ2-5; D is undetermined. This CDR3 region has 13 residues. With 3 bases removed from V and 2 bases from J, the gap between germline ends came to 7 bases. Germline-derived CDR1 and CDR2 are MDHEN and SYDVKM. For the CDR3, the DNA is TGTGCCAGCAGTTTGTTACAGCAAGAGACCCAGTACTTC. It is translated as CASSLLQQETQYF.

J is TRBJ2-7 and V is TRBV19; 12 nucleotides match TRBD2. The CDR3 extends over 15 amino acids. Unmatched junction bases numbered 3, after V lost 3 bases and J lost 3 bases. The germline V gene has CDR1 LNHDA and CDR2 SQIVND (reference sequence). The CDR3 region is CASSMTSGSGYEQYF. CDR3 DNA sequence: TGTGCCAGTAGTATGACTAGCGGGAGTGGCTACGAGCAGTACTTC. The full variable domain, completed using reference TRBV19 and TRBJ2-7, is DGGITQSPKYLFRKEGQNVTLSCEQNLNHDAMYWYRQDPGQGLRLIYYSQIVNDFQKGDIAEGYSVSREKKESFPLTVTSAQKNPTAFYLCASSMTSGSGYEQYFGPGTRLTVT.

This clonotype was counted between two and nine times. CDR3 amino acids: CASSFQGLSNQPQHF. DNA for the CDR3: TGTGCCAGCAGTTTCCAGGGGCTAAGCAATCAGCCCCAGCATTTT. The rearrangement links TRBV28 to TRBJ1-5, with D maybe TRBD1 (6 bases). V was cut by 3 bases and J by 1 base, with 10 bases left in between. This CDR3 has 15 amino acids. The germline gives CDR1 MDHEN, CDR2 SYDVKM. The full variable domain, its missing parts supplied by reference TRBV28 and TRBJ1-5, is DVKVTQSSRYLVKRTGEKVFLECVQDMDHENMFWYRQDPGLGLRLIYFSYDVKMKEKGDIPEGYSVSREKKERFSLILESASTNQTSMYLCASSFQGLSNQPQHFGDGTRLSIL.

This chain uses TRBV13 with TRBJ2-1; perhaps TRBD1 as D (8 bases). The CDR3 covers 16 residues. The germline CDR1 and CDR2 sequences are PRHDT and FYEKMQ (reference sequence). Trimming pared 4 bases from V and 1 base from J, leaving 14 bases between. The CDR3 protein is CASSSQGGRSYNEQFF. The CDR3 nucleotides read TGTGCCAGCAGCTCACAGGGGGGGAGGTCCTACAATGAGCAGTTCTTC.

Here the CDR3 reads CASSFKPDTQYF. CDR3 DNA: TGTGCCAGCAGCTTCAAGCCAGATACGCAGTATTTT. The chain links TRBV7-2 to TRBJ2-3, with D uncertain. V gave up 3 bases and J gave up 4 bases, with 5 bases separating them. The CDR3 covers 12 residues. CDR1 and CDR2 from the germline V gene are SGHTA and FQGNSA. The full variable domain, completed using reference TRBV7-2 and TRBJ2-3, is GAGVSQSPSNKVTEKGKDVELRCDPISGHTALYWYRQSLGQGLEFLIYFQGNSAPDKSGLPSDRFSAERTGGSVSTLTIQRTQQEDSAVYLCASSFKPDTQYFGPGTRLTVL.

A few counts support this clonotype. The J gene is TRBJ2-7, the V gene TRBV6-1; no clear D. With 1 base removed from V and 4 bases from J, the gap between germline ends came to 8 bases. Germline CDR1 reads MNHNS; CDR2 reads SASEGT. The CDR3 loop spans 13 amino acids. The CDR3 loop is CASSEGERYEQYF. Here the CDR3 DNA reads TGTGCCAGCAGTGAAGGCGAGAGATACGAGCAGTACTTC.

At least ten counts were recorded for this clonotype. The genes are TRBV20-1 and TRBJ1-2; tentatively, D is TRBD1 (6 bases). The CDR3 contains 15 residues. Germline-derived CDR1 and CDR2 are DFQATT and SNEGSKA (reference sequence). The V end lost 5 bases, the J end lost 7 bases, and 23 bases lay between the germline ends. The CDR3 region is CSADSEGVGGPGYTF. In nucleotides, the CDR3 is TGCAGTGCTGACTCGGAGGGAGTTGGGGGGCCTGGCTACACCTTC.

In its sample, this clonotype was seen a few times. The chain recombines TRBV27 with TRBJ2-7, with D unresolved. Trimming left V 2 bases short and J 4 bases short, with 12 bases between. Germline CDR1 MNHEY, CDR2 SMNVEV (reference sequence). The CDR3 extends over 14 amino acids. CDR3 nucleotide sequence: TGTGCCAGCAGTTTAGGCTCTGACTGGTACGAGCAGTACTTC. This gives the protein CASSLGSDWYEQYF.

This clonotype has ten or more counts. V is TRBV6-6 and J is TRBJ2-7, with D possibly matching TRBD1 (6 bases). V was trimmed by 4 bases and J by 1 base, leaving 11 bases between them. CDR1 MNHNY and CDR2 SVGAGI come from the germline V gene (reference sequence). This CDR3 is 14 amino acids long. CDR3 loop: CASSLQGTSYEQYF. For the CDR3, the DNA is TGTGCCAGCAGTTTACAGGGAACGTCCTACGAGCAGTACTTC.

The chain employs TRBV29-1 and TRBJ2-3, with 7 bases that match TRBD2. Germline V gene data show CDR1 as SQVTM and CDR2 as ANQGSEA. V was pared by 4 bases and J by 2 bases, with 9 bases of the junction left unmatched. The CDR3 loop spans 15 amino acids. CDR3 sequence: CSVAVMGGSTDTQYF. Here the CDR3 DNA reads TGCAGCGTTGCCGTAATGGGGGGGTCCACAGATACGCAGTATTTT.

The chain couples TRBV28 to TRBJ1-5, with TRBD1 matching 9 bases. This CDR3 is 19 amino acids long. CDR1 and CDR2 from the germline V gene are MDHEN and SYDVKM. V trimming: 4 bases; J trimming: 0 bases; junction bases outside the gene matches: 13. CDR3 region: CASSWDRERLIHSNQPQHF. CDR3 nucleotide sequence: TGTGCCAGCAGTTGGGACAGGGAAAGATTAATACATAGCAATCAGCCCCAGCATTTT.

This clonotype was seen many times. The V call is TRBV7-6, the J call TRBJ2-5; 11 positions match TRBD2. The CDR3 covers 15 residues. Germline V lookup: CDR1 SGHVS, CDR2 FNYEAQ. V lost 5 bases and J lost 5; bases outside the gene matches: 7. Written as DNA, the CDR3 is TGTGCCAGCAGCGGGGAACTAGCGGGAGAGGAGACCCAGTACTTC. Translation: CASSGELAGEETQYF.

In its sample, this clonotype was seen a few times. V usage is TRBV19 and J usage is TRBJ2-1, with D perhaps TRBD2 (6 bases). This CDR3 is built from 14 residues. From germline, CDR1 is LNHDA and CDR2 SQIVND (reference sequence). V was cut by 8 bases and J by 3 bases, with 14 bases left in between. Written as DNA, the CDR3 is TGTGCCAGTGAAAGCGGGCTGGACTACAATGAGCAGTTCTTC. This codes for CASESGLDYNEQFF. Full variable domain (rest looked up from reference TRBV19 and TRBJ2-1): DGGITQSPKYLFRKEGQNVTLSCEQNLNHDAMYWYRQDPGQGLRLIYYSQIVNDFQKGDIAEGYSVSREKKESFPLTVTSAQKNPTAFYLCASESGLDYNEQFFGPGTRLTVL.

V gene TRBV24-1 combines with J gene TRBJ1-1; no reliable D call. Germline CDR1 is KGHDR and CDR2 is SFDVKD. This CDR3 contains 13 residues. V was pared by 2 bases and J by 4 bases, with 7 bases between. The CDR3 nucleotides read TGTGCCACCAGTGATTGGGTATCCACTGAAGCTTTCTTT. Amino acid sequence: CATSDWVSTEAFF.

The V gene is TRBV20-1, the J gene TRBJ2-7; D gene ambiguous. V was cut by 5 bases and J by 0 bases, with 8 bases left in between. The CDR3 has 12 amino acids. From germline, CDR1 is DFQATT and CDR2 SNEGSKA (reference sequence). The chain's CDR3 is CSAGDNSYEQYF. The CDR3 DNA sequence: TGCAGTGCTGGGGATAACTCCTACGAGCAGTACTTC.

This clonotype was detected a few times. Here the CDR3 reads CASSLSLGSDRNEQFF. DNA of the CDR3: TGTGCCAGCAGTTTATCGCTCGGGTCCGACCGGAATGAGCAGTTCTTC. This chain connects TRBV27 to TRBJ2-1; D gene unclear. This CDR3 has 16 amino acids. Germline CDR1 MNHEY, CDR2 SMNVEV (reference sequence). The V end was cut by 0 bases, the J end by 7 bases, with 16 bases between.

The sample holds many counts of this clonotype. The gene calls are TRBV27 and TRBJ1-5; TRBD1 might be the D (5 bases). The CDR3 is made up of 14 amino acids. V was trimmed by 6 bases and J by 4 bases, leaving 13 bases between them. The germline V gene encodes CDR1 MNHEY and CDR2 SMNVEV (reference sequence). In nucleotides, the CDR3 is TGTGCCAGCAGCCAGGGTCTAGGGAATCAGCCCCAGCATTTT. Protein: CASSQGLGNQPQHF.

This clonotype has at least ten counts. The V and J genes are TRBV20-1 and TRBJ2-7, with a possible D match to TRBD1 (8 bases). The CDR3 runs 16 residues. The V gene lost 1 base and the J gene lost 3 bases, with 19 bases spanning the gap. Germline V CDR1 and CDR2: DFQATT, SNEGSKA (reference sequence). This chain's CDR3 is CSARVTSQGDYYEQYF. The CDR3 region has the DNA TGCAGTGCTAGAGTCACATCACAGGGGGACTACTACGAGCAGTACTTC.

V is TRBV15 and J is TRBJ2-1; possibly TRBD2 for D (6 bases). This CDR3 is 15 amino acids long. Between the trimmed V and J ends, which lost 3 bases and 8 bases, there was a span of 17 bases. Germline V gene sequence: CDR1 LNHNV, CDR2 YYDKDF (reference sequence). The CDR3 here is CATSSVGGWTHEQFF. In DNA, the CDR3 is TGTGCCACCAGCAGCGTGGGGGGATGGACGCATGAGCAGTTCTTC.